This is a list of T cell receptor beta chains from one sample in a study of cytomegalovirus exposure and HLA in healthy donors. Repertoires were generated with immunoSEQ multiplex PCR, while TCRdb's copy carries only in-frame clones and drops some. The data contain about 220,000 clones, over 80% of them singletons. Sequenced input: PBMCs. These receptors originate from a woman in her twenties or thirties in good health and CMV-seropositive. Each CDR3 is given with its conserved first and last residue. Each record gives: V gene, J gene, clone size, D gene, CDR3 DNA, CDR3 protein. A D gene is named only where the DNA matches it firmly. Not all rows give a size; the values are once, few, many and, for expanded clones, a class.

V: TRBV7-2
J: TRBJ2-7
size: few
D: TRBD2
DNA: TGTGCCAGCAGCCCAACGACTAGCGGGATGCCCTACGAGCAGTACTTC
CDR3: CASSPTTSGMPYEQYF

V: TRBV5-4
J: TRBJ1-2
size: .
D: .
DNA: TGTGCCAGCACTTCAGGGGTAGGTGACGGCTACACCTTC
CDR3: CASTSGVGDGYTF

V: TRBV27
J: TRBJ2-7
size: .
D: .
DNA: TGTGCCAGCAGTTCGCTAGCGTTTAGCTCCTACGAGCAGTACTTC
CDR3: CASSSLAFSSYEQYF

V: TRBV25-1
J: TRBJ1-3
size: .
D: .
DNA: TGTGCCAGCAGTGGACAGAACTCTGGAAACACCATATATTTT
CDR3: CASSGQNSGNTIYF

V: TRBV9
J: TRBJ2-3
size: few
D: .
DNA: TGTGCCAGCAGCGTAGATCAGCGCGCCCTAGATACGCAGTATTTT
CDR3: CASSVDQRALDTQYF

V: TRBV6-5
J: TRBJ2-5
size: .
D: TRBD2
DNA: TGTGCCAGCAGTTACGGACTAGCGGGTGAAGAGACCCAGTACTTC
CDR3: CASSYGLAGEETQYF

V: TRBV2
J: TRBJ1-4
size: .
D: .
DNA: TGTGCCAGCAGTGAGGTTGACCTTTTTTCAACTAATGAAAAACTGTTTTTT
CDR3: CASSEVDLFSTNEKLFF

V: TRBV6-1
J: TRBJ2-3
size: .
D: TRBD1
DNA: TGTGCCAGCACGACAGGGAGCACAGATACGCAGTATTTT
CDR3: CASTTGSTDTQYF

V: TRBV11-3
J: TRBJ2-7
size: .
D: .
DNA: TGTGCCAGCAGCTTAGGAGGCAGGACTTACGAGCAGTACTTC
CDR3: CASSLGGRTYEQYF

V: TRBV30
J: TRBJ1-4
size: .
D: .
DNA: TGTGCCTGGAGTCCAACAGATGAAAAACTGTTTTTT
CDR3: CAWSPTDEKLFF

V: TRBV5-1
J: TRBJ2-1
size: .
D: TRBD2
DNA: TGCGCCAGCAGCTTGGGGGGCGGGAGGCCCTACAATGAGCAGTTCTTC
CDR3: CASSLGGGRPYNEQFF

V: TRBV29-1
J: TRBJ2-3
size: .
D: .
DNA: TGCAGCGGAAAAGTCGCAGATACGCAGTATTTT
CDR3: CSGKVADTQYF

V: TRBV7-2
J: TRBJ1-2
size: .
D: TRBD1
DNA: TGTGCCAGTGGACAGGGAACTAACTATGGCTACACCTTC
CDR3: CASGQGTNYGYTF

V: TRBV7-7
J: TRBJ2-2
size: few
D: .
DNA: TGTGCTAGCAGCTCCGGGAGTTCTAACACCGGGGAGCTGTTTTTT
CDR3: CASSSGSSNTGELFF

V: TRBV25-1
J: TRBJ2-2
size: many
D: .
DNA: TGTGCCAGCAGTGACATACAGGGTGGGACCGGGGAGCTGTTTTTT
CDR3: CASSDIQGGTGELFF

V: TRBV9
J: TRBJ2-5
size: .
D: .
DNA: TGTGCCAGCAGCGTAGTTTTAGCTCCAGAGACCCAGTACTTC
CDR3: CASSVVLAPETQYF

V: TRBV27
J: TRBJ2-5
size: .
D: TRBD2
DNA: TGTGCCAGCAGCTGGACTAGCGGGAGCTGGGAGACCCAGTACTTC
CDR3: CASSWTSGSWETQYF

V: TRBV7-9
J: TRBJ2-7
size: many
D: .
DNA: TGTGCCAGCAGCTCCTGGACCGCGCGGGGGCAGTACTTC
CDR3: CASSSWTARGQYF

V: TRBV30
J: TRBJ1-4
size: .
D: .
DNA: TGTGCCTGGAGTAAACAGGGAAGTGAAAAACTGTTTTTT
CDR3: CAWSKQGSEKLFF

V: TRBV4-1
J: TRBJ2-7
size: medium-sized
D: TRBD2
DNA: TGCGCCAGCAGCCAACAACTAGCGGGGGCCTACGAGCAGTACTTC
CDR3: CASSQQLAGAYEQYF